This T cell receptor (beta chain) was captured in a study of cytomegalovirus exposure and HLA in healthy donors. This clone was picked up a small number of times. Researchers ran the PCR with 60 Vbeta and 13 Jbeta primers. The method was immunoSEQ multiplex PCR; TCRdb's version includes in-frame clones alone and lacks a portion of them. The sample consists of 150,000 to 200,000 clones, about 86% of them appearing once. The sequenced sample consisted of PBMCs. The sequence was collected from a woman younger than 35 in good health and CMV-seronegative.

CDR3 amino acids: CASHVLAGPGEKLFF. The DNA of the CDR3 is TGTGCCAGTCACGTATTGGCAGGGCCGGGTGAAAAACTGTTTTTT. The J gene is TRBJ1-4, the V gene TRBV19; TRBD1 might be the D (5 bases). V was pared by 8 bases and J by 7 bases, with 20 bases between. The CDR3 runs to 15 residues. Germline assignment: CDR1 LNHDA and CDR2 SQIVND (reference sequence).